This T cell receptor (beta chain) was found in a study of CD8+ T cells in alopecia areata. Treatment described: oral pan-JAK inhibitor, 5-10 mg twice daily. Comments on this clone: Its antigen is unknown.

Overall study findings and caveats: Higher clonality was seen in lesional scalp than in normal scalp, especially in alopecia totalis/universalis. Significant decreases in scalp clonality and expanded CD8+ clones followed tofacitinib treatment.

Following RNA extraction, reverse transcription yielded cDNA that acted as the sequencing template. The table came from immunoSEQ multiplex PCR; TCRdb's copy has only in-frame clones and leaves some out. The data contain around 140,000 clones, roughly nine tenths of them singletons. This specimen was CD8+ T cells sorted from blood, taken at week 4, from a patient treated with tofacitinib. The clonotype comes from a human donor with alopecia areata.

The CDR3: CASSQDSLGREHQPQHF. The CDR3 DNA follows: TGCGCCAGCAGCCAAGATAGCCTGGGGCGGGAGCATCAGCCCCAGCATTTT. The chain recombines TRBV4-1 with TRBJ1-5, with a possible D match to TRBD1 (5 bases). The length of the CDR3 is 17 residues. The germline V and J ends were trimmed by 0 bases and 5 bases, with 17 bases remaining between them. Germline assignment: CDR1 MGHRA and CDR2 YSYEKL.